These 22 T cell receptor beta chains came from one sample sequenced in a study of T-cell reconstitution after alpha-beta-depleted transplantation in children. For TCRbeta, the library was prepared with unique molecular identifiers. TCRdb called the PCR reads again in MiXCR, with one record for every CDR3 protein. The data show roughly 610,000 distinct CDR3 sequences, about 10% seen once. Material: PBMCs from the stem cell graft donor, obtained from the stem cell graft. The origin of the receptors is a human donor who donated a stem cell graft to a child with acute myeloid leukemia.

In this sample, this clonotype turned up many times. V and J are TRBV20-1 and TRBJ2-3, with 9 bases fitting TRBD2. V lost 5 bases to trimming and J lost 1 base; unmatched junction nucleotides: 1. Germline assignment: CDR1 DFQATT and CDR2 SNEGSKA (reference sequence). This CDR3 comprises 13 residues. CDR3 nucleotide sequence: TGCAGTGCTGTAGCGGGGGGCACAGATACGCAGTATTTT. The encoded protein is CSAVAGGTDTQYF.

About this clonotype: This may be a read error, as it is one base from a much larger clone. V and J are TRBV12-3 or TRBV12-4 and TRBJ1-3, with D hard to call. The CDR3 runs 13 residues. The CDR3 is CATAGMGGNTMYF. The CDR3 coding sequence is TGTGCCACTGCTGGGATGGGTGGAAACACCATGTATTTT.

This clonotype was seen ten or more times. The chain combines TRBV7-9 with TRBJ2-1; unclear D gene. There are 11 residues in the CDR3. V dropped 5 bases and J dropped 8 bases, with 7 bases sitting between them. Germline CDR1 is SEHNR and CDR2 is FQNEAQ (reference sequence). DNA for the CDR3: TGTGCCAGCAGCCGTTTACATGAGCAGTTCTTC. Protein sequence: CASSRLHEQFF.

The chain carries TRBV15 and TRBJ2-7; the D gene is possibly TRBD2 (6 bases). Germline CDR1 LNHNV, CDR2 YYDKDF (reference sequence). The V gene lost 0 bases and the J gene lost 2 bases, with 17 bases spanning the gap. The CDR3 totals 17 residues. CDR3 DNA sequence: TGTGCCACCAGCAGAGATATTGGAGCGGGTGACCCCTACGAGCAGTACTTC. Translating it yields CATSRDIGAGDPYEQYF. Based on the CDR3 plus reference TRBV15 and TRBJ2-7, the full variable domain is DAMVIQNPRYQVTQFGKPVTLSCSQTLNHNVMYWYQQKSSQAPKLLFHYYDKDFNNEADTPDNFQSRRPNTSFCFLDIRSPGLGDTAMYLCATSRDIGAGDPYEQYFGPGTRLTVT.

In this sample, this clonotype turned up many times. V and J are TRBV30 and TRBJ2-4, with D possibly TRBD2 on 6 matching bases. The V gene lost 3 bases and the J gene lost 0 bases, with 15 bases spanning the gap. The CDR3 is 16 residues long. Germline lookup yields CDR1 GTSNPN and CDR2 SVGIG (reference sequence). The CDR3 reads CAWSPRLVIAKNIQYF. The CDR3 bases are TGTGCCTGGAGCCCTAGACTAGTTATAGCCAAAAACATTCAGTACTTC.

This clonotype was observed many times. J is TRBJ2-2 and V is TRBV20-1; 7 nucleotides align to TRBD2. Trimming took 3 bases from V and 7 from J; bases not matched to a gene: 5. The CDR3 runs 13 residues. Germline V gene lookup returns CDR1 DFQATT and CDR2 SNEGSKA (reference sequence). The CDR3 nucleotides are TGCAGTGCTAGGGCTAGCGGAGGCGGGGAGCTGTTTTTT. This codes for CSARASGGGELFF.

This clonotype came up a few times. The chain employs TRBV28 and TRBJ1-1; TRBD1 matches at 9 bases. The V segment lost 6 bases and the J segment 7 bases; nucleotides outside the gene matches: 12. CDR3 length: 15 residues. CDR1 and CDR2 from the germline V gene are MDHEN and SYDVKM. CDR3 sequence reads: CASSRPQGAFGEAFF. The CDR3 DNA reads TGTGCCAGCAGCCGGCCACAGGGGGCGTTTGGTGAAGCTTTCTTT.

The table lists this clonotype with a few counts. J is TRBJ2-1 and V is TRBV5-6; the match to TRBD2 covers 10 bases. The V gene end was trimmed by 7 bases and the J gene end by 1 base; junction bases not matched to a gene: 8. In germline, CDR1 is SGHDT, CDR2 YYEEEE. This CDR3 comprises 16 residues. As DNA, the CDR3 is TGTGCCAGCTCTGGATTGACTAGCGGGTCCTACAATGAGCAGTTCTTC. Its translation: CASSGLTSGSYNEQFF.

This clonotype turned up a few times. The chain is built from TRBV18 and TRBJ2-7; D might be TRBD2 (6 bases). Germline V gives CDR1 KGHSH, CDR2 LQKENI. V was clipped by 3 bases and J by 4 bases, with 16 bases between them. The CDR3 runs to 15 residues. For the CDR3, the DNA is TGTGCCAGCTCACCTTCCCGGGACTTCGGATACGAGCAGTACTTC. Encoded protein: CASSPSRDFGYEQYF. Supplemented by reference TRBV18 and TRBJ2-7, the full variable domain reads NAGVMQNPRHLVRRRGQEARLRCSPMKGHSHVYWYRQLPEEGLKFMVYLQKENIIDESGMPKERFSAEFPKEGPSILRIQQVVRGDSAAYFCASSPSRDFGYEQYFGPGTRLTVT.

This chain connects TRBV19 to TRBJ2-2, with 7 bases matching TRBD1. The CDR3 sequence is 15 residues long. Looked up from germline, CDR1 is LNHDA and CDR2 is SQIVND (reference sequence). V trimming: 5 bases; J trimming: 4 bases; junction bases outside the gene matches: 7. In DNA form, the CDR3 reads TGTGCCAGTAGTTCCTTAGACAGGGCCACCGGGGAGCTGTTTTTT. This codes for CASSSLDRATGELFF.

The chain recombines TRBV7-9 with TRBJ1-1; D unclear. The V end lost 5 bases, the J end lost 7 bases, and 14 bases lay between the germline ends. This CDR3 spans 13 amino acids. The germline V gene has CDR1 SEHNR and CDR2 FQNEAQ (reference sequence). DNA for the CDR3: TGTGCCAGCAGCCCGACTGGAGGGAATGAAGCTTTCTTT. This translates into CASSPTGGNEAFF.

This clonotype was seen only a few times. CDR3 amino acids: CASSFSPRNQPQHF. For the CDR3, the DNA is TGTGCCAGCAGTTTCAGCCCGCGCAATCAGCCCCAGCATTTT. The rearrangement uses TRBV12-3 or TRBV12-4 and TRBJ1-5; no clear D. V was cut by 3 bases and J by 2 bases, with 8 bases left in between. The CDR3 contains 14 residues.

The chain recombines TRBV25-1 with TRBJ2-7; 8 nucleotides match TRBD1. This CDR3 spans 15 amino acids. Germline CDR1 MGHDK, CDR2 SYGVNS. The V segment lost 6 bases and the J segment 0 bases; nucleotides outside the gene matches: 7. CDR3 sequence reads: CASRPDRGFSYEQYF. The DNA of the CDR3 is TGTGCCAGCAGGCCCGACAGGGGCTTCTCCTACGAGCAGTACTTC.

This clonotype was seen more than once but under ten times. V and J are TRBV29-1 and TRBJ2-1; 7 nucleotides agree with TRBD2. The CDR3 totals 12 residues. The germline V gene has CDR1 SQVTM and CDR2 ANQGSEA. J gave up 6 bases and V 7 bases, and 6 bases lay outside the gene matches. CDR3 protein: CSGYGGSNEQFF. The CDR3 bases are TGCAGCGGTTATGGCGGGAGCAATGAGCAGTTCTTC.

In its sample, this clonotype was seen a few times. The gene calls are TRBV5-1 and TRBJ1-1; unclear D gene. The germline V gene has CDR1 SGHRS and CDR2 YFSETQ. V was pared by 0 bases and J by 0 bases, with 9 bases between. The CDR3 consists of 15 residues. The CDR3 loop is CASSLDGRMNTEAFF. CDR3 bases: TGCGCCAGCAGCTTGGATGGGAGGATGAACACTGAAGCTTTCTTT.

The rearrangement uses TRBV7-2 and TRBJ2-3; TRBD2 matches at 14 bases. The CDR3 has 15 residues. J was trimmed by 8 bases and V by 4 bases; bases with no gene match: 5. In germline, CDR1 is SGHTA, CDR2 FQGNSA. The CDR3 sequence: CASSSGTSGSSTQYF. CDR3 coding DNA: TGTGCCAGCAGCTCCGGGACTAGCGGGAGTAGTACGCAGTATTTT.

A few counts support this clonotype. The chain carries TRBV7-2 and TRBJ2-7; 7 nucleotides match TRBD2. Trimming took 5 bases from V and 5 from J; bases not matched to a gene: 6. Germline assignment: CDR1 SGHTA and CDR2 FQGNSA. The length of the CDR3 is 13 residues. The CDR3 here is CASSTWTSNEQYF. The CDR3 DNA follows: TGTGCCAGCAGCACATGGACTAGTAACGAGCAGTACTTC. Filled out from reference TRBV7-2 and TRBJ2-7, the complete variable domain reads GAGVSQSPSNKVTEKGKDVELRCDPISGHTALYWYRQSLGQGLEFLIYFQGNSAPDKSGLPSDRFSAERTGGSVSTLTIQRTQQEDSAVYLCASSTWTSNEQYFGPGTRLTVT.

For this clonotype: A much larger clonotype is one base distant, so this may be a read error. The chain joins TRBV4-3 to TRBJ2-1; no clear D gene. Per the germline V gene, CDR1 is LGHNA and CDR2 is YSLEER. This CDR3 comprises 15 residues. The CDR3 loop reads CASSQRLESYNGQFF. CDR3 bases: TGCGCCAGCAGCCAGAGGCTGGAAAGCTACAATGGGCAGTTCTTC.

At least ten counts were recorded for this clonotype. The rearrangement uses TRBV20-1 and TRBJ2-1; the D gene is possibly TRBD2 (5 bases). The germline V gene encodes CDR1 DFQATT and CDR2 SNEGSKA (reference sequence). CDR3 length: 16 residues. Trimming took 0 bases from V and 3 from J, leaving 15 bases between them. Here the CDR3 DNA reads TGCAGTGCTAGAGAGGAGCGGAGAAACATCTACAATGAGCAGTTCTTC. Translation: CSAREERRNIYNEQFF.

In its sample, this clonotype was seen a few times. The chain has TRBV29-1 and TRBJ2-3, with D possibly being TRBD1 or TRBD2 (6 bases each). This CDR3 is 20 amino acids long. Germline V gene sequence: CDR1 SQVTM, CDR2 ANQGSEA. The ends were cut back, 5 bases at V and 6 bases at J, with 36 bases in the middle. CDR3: CSVRGLGGPPQNAHLDTQYF. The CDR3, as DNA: TGCAGCGTTCGGGGCCTAGGGGGGCCCCCACAAAACGCACATTTGGATACGCAGTATTTT.

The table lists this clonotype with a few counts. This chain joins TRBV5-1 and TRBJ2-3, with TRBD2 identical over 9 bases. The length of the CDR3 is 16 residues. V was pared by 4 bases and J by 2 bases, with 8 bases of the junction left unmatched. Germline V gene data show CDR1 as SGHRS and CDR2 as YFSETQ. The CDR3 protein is CASSPALAGNTDTQYF. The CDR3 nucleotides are TGCGCCAGCAGCCCGGCCCTAGCGGGAAACACAGATACGCAGTATTTT.

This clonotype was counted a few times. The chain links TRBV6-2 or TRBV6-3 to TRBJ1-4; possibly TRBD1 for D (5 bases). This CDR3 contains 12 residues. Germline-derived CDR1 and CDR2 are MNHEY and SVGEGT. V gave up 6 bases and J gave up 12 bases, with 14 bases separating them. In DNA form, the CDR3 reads TGTGCCAGCAGACCCGGACCGGGGGAACTGTTTTTT. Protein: CASRPGPGELFF.